This TCR beta chain is from a study of resident and recirculating memory T cells in vitiligo. Study observations and caveats: Different lesions suggested infiltration by different T cell clones.

Germline CDR1 SGHDT, CDR2 YYEEEE. Trimming stripped 3 bases from V and 15 bases from J, with 17 bases between. CDR3 length equals 12 residues. Assay: immunoSEQ multiplex PCR; the TCRdb copy retains only in-frame clones and omits some. Of 70,000 or so clones listed, just over 90% are singletons. Note on this clone: The target antigen is unknown.

This clonotype originated in a male donor with vitiligo. The chain is built from TRBV5-6 and TRBJ2-3; D possibly corresponds to TRBD1 (5 bases). The sample taken for sequencing was blood. Here the CDR3 reads CASSSLHQGSYF. Here the CDR3 DNA reads TGTGCCAGCAGCTCCCTCCACCAGGGTAGCTATTTT.